The 2 T cell receptor beta chains presented below share a single source sample, sequenced in a study of shared clonotypes between healthy human individuals. The protocol was immunoSEQ multiplex PCR, while the TCRdb copy is restricted to in-frame clones and leaves out a portion. The table shows approximately 460,000 clones, with 60% to 80% occurring only once. What was sequenced was PBMCs. These receptor sequences come from a woman aged 40 to 50 in good health. Some clones in this sample may be carry-over from other donors' samples.

This rearrangement joins TRBV7-2 to TRBJ2-4; D gene ambiguous. Germline CDR1 SGHTA, CDR2 FQGNSA. The CDR3 runs to 11 residues. Trimming removed 1 base at V and 9 bases at J, with 4 bases between. The CDR3 protein is CASSLGGIQYF. The CDR3 DNA follows: TGTGCCAGCAGCTTAGGGGGCATTCAGTACTTC.

In regard to this clone: Other nucleotide sequences from this sample produce the same CDR3. This rearrangement joins TRBV9 to TRBJ1-5, with D tentatively TRBD1 (6 bases). This CDR3 is 14 amino acids long. Trimming pared 8 bases from V and 3 bases from J, leaving 15 bases between. Germline values: CDR1 SGDLS, CDR2 YYNGEE. The CDR3 region has the DNA TGTGCCAGTTCCGAAGGGGGATCCAATCAGCCCCAGCATTTT. Its protein is CASSEGGSNQPQHF.